This record looks at one T cell receptor beta chain sequence and its context. Its specificity is not known. Each PCR had synthetic TCR analog templates added to it as a spike-in. Measured with immunoSEQ multiplex PCR; TCRdb has only the in-frame clones, and not every one. This sample has 72,000 or so clones; roughly 90% occur once, and the top ten carry approximately 10%. These data belong to a study of PD-L1 blockade in urothelial cancer. Study-level information: Intravenous atezolizumab, 1,200 mg every 3 weeks, was begun by patients in the mid-2010s. Findings of the study overall: Greater 3-week expansion of tumor-associated blood clones was recorded for durable-benefit patients.

This sample's time point: peripheral blood 6 weeks after treatment start. Diagnoses among patients were locally advanced or metastatic urothelial carcinoma. The germline V gene has CDR1 SEHNR and CDR2 FQNEAQ (reference sequence). The CDR3 runs 16 residues. Deletions cut 2 bases from V and 1 base from J, with 15 bases between. This sequence originates from a man aged 55 to 69 with urothelial cancer. The specimen was PBMCs, collected around atezolizumab (anti-PD-L1) treatment. The chain uses TRBV7-9 and TRBJ2-7; maybe TRBD1 (5 bases). CDR3 coding DNA: TGTGCCAGCAGCTTATACTCAGGGATGGGATCCTACGAGCAGTACTTC. Translation gives CASSLYSGMGSYEQYF.